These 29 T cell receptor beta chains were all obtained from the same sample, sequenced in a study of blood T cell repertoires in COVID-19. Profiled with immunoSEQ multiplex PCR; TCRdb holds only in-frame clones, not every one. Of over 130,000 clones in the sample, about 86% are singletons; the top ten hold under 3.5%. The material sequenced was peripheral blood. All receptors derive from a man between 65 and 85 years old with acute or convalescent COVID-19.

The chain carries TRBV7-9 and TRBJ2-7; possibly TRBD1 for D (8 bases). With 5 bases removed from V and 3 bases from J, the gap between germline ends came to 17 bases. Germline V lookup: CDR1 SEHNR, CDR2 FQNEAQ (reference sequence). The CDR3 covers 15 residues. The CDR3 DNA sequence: TGTGCCAGCAGCCCGAACAGGGGGGGTTACTACGAGCAGTACTTC. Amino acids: CASSPNRGGYYEQYF.

The CDR3 loop is CSARTGGAYGYTF. In DNA, the CDR3 is TGCAGCGCACGGACAGGGGGCGCTTATGGCTACACCTTC. J is TRBJ1-2 and V is TRBV29-1; 11 nucleotides line up with TRBD1. This CDR3 is 13 amino acids long. CDR1 and CDR2 from the germline V gene are SQVTM and ANQGSEA. Losses at the gene ends were 7 bases for V and 5 bases for J; bases not matched to a gene: 6. The full variable domain, its missing parts supplied by reference TRBV29-1 and TRBJ1-2, is SAVISQKPSRDICQRGTSLTIQCQVDSQVTMMFWYRQQPGQSLTLIATANQGSEATYESGFVIDKFPISRPNLTFSTLTVSNMSPEDSSIYLCSARTGGAYGYTFGSGTRLTVV.

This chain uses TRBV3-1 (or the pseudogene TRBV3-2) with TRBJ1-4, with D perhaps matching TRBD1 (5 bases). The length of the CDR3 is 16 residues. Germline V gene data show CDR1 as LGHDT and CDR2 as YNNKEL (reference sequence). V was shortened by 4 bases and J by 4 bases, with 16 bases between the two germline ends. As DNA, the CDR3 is TGTGCCAGCAGCCCGGGCCTTAGACAGAGTAATGAAAAACTGTTTTTT. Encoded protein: CASSPGLRQSNEKLFF.

Here the CDR3 reads CASSLEQGRPYEQYF. The DNA of the CDR3 is TGTGCCAGCAGCTTGGAACAGGGACGGCCCTACGAGCAGTACTTC. This chain joins TRBV5-6 and TRBJ2-7; the D gene is possibly TRBD1 (6 bases). Trimming pared 0 bases from V and 2 bases from J, leaving 12 bases between. The germline V gene has CDR1 SGHDT and CDR2 YYEEEE. The length of the CDR3 is 15 residues.

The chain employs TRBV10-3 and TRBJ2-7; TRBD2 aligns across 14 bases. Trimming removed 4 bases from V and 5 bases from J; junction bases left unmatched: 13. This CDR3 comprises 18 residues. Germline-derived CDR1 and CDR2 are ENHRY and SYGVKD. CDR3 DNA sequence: TGTGCCATCAGTGCTGGGACTAGCGGGAGACTGGCCAACGACGAGCAGTACTTC. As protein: CAISAGTSGRLANDEQYF.

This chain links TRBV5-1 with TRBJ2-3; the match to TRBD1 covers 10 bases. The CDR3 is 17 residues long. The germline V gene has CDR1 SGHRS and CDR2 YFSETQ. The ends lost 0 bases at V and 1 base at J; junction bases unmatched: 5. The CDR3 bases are TGCGCCAGCAGCTTGGCCTTAGGGACAGGGGGCACAGATACGCAGTATTTT. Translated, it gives CASSLALGTGGTDTQYF.

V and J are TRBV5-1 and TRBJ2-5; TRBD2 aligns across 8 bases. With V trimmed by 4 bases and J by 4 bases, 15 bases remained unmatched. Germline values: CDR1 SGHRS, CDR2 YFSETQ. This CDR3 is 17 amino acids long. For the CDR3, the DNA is TGCGCCAGCAGCCAGGTAGCGGGAACGCCCCAAGGAGAGACCCAGTACTTC. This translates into CASSQVAGTPQGETQYF.

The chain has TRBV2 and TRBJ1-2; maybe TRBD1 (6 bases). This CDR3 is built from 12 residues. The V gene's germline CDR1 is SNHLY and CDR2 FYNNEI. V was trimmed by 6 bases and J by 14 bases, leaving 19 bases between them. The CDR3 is CASSDVTGFRTF. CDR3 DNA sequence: TGTGCCAGCAGCGACGTCACAGGGTTTCGGACCTTC.

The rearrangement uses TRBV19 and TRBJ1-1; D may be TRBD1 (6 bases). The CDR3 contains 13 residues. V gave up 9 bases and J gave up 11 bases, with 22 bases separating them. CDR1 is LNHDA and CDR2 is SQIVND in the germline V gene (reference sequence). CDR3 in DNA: TGTGCCAGCCGACCCCCCCCGGCAGGGGTGGCTTTCTTT. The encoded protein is CASRPPPAGVAFF.

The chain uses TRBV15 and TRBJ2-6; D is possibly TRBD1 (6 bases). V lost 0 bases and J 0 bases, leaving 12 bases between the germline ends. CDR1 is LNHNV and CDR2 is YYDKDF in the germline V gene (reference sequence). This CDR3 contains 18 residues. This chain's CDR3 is CATSRDGQGISGANVLTF. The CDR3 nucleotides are TGTGCCACCAGCAGAGATGGTCAGGGGATCTCTGGGGCCAACGTCCTGACTTTC.

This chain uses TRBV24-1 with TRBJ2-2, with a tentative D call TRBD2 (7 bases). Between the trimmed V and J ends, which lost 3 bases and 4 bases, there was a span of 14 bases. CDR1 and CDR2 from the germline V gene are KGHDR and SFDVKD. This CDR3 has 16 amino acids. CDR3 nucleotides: TGTGCCACCAGTGATGGGGGGGCAGGGAGCACCGGGGAGCTGTTTTTT. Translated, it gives CATSDGGAGSTGELFF.

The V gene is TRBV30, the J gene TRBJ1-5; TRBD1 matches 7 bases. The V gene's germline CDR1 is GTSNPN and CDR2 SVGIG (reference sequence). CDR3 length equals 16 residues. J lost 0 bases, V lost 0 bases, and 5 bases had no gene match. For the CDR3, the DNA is TGTGCCTGGAGTGTAATAGGGGACAGTAGCAATCAGCCCCAGCATTTT. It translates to CAWSVIGDSSNQPQHF.

The CDR3, as DNA: TGTGCCAGCAGCTTGAATGTCAGGGGTATGGCTTACGAGCAGTACTTC. This gives the protein CASSLNVRGMAYEQYF. The chain is built from TRBV5-6 and TRBJ2-7; possible D gene TRBD1, 6 bases. V was clipped by 1 base and J by 4 bases, with 18 bases between them. The CDR3 contains 16 residues. Germline loops: CDR1 SGHDT, CDR2 YYEEEE.

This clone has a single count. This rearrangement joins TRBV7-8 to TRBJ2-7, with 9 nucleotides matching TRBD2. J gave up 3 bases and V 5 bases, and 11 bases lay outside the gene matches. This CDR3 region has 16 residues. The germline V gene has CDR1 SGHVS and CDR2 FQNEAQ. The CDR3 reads CASSESRLAARYEQYF. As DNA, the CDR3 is TGTGCCAGCAGCGAAAGCCGACTAGCGGCCCGCTACGAGCAGTACTTC.

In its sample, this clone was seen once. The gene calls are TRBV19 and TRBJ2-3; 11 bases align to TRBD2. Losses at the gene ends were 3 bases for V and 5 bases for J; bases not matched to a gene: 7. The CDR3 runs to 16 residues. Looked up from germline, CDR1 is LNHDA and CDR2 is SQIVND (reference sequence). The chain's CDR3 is CASSISTSGRGDTQYF. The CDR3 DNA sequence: TGTGCCAGTAGTATCAGCACTAGCGGGAGAGGAGATACGCAGTATTTT. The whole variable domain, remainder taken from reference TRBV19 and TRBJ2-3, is DGGITQSPKYLFRKEGQNVTLSCEQNLNHDAMYWYRQDPGQGLRLIYYSQIVNDFQKGDIAEGYSVSREKKESFPLTVTSAQKNPTAFYLCASSISTSGRGDTQYFGPGTRLTVL.

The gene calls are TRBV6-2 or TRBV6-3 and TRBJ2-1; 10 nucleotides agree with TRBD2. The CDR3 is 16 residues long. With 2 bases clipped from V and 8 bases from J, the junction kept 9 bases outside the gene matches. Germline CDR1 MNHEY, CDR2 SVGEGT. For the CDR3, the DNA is TGTGCCAGCAGTTACCGGACTAGCGGCTTCGTGGATGAGCAGTTCTTC. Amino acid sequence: CASSYRTSGFVDEQFF.

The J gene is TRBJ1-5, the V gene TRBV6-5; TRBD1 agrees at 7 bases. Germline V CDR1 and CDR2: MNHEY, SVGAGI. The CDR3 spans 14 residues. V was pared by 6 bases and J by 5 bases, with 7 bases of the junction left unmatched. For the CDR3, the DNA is TGTGCCAGCAGAACCTCAGGGGGTCATCAGCCCCAGCATTTT. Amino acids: CASRTSGGHQPQHF.

As DNA, the CDR3 is TGTGCCAGCAGTCCAGACAGGGGGAGAGCCAAAAACATTCAGTACTTC. This translates into CASSPDRGRAKNIQYF. The gene calls are TRBV27 and TRBJ2-4; 9 nucleotides line up with TRBD1. This CDR3 region has 16 residues. Germline V lookup: CDR1 MNHEY, CDR2 SMNVEV (reference sequence). J lost 0 bases, V lost 5 bases, and 5 bases had no gene match.

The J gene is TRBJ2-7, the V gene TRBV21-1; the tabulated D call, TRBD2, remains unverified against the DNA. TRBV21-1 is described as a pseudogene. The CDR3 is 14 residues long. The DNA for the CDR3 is TGTGCCAGCAGCGGGGGGGTACAGGGCCACGAGCAGTACTTC. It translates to CASSGGVQGHEQYF.

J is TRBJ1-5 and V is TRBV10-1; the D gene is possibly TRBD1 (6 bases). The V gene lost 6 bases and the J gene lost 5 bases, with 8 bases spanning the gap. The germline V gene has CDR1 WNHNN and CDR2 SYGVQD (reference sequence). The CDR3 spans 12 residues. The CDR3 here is CASRGQYQPQHF. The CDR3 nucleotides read TGCGCCAGCAGGGGACAATATCAGCCCCAGCATTTT.

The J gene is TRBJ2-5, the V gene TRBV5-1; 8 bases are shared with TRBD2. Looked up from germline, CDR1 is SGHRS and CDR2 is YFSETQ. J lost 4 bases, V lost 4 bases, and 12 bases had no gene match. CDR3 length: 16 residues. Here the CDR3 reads CASSQGIAGSGETQYF. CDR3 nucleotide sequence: TGCGCCAGCAGCCAAGGTATAGCGGGATCGGGAGAGACCCAGTACTTC.

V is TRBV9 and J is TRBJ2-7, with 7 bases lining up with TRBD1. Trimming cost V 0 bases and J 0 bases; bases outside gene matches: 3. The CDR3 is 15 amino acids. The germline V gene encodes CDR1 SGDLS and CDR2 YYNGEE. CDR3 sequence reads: CASSVGQGRSYEQYF. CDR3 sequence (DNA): TGTGCCAGCAGCGTAGGACAGGGCCGCTCCTACGAGCAGTACTTC.

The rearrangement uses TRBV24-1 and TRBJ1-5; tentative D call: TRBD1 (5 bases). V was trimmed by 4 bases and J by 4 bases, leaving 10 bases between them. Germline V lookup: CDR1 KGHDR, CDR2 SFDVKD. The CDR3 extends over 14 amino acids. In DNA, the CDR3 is TGTGCCACCAGTGACCGACAGTTTAATCAGCCCCAGCATTTT. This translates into CATSDRQFNQPQHF.

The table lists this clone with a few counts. The CDR3 is CASSSSDRDQPQHF. CDR3 bases: TGTGCCAGCAGTTCATCGGACAGGGACCAGCCCCAGCATTTT. The V and J genes are TRBV27 and TRBJ1-5; 8 bases are a match to TRBD1. CDR1 MNHEY and CDR2 SMNVEV come from the germline V gene (reference sequence). V gave up 4 bases and J gave up 7 bases; unmatched junction bases: 6. There are 14 residues in the CDR3.

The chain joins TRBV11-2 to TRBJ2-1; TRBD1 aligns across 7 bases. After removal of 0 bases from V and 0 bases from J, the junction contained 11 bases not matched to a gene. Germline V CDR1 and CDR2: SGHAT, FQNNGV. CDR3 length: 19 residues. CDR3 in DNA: TGTGCCAGCAGCTTAGATTCCAGGGGGTCCCCTAGCTCCTACAATGAGCAGTTCTTC. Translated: CASSLDSRGSPSSYNEQFF.

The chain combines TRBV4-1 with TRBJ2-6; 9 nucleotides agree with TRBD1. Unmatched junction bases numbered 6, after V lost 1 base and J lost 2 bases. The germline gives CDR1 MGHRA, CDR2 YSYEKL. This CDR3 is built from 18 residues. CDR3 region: CASSQAGQGSAGANVLTF. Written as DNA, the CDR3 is TGCGCCAGCAGCCAAGCGGGACAGGGAAGTGCTGGGGCCAACGTCCTGACTTTC.

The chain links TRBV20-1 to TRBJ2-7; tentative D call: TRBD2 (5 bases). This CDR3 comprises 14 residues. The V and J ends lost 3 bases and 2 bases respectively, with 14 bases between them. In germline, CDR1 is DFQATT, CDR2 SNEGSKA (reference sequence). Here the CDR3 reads CSASGSILPYEQYF. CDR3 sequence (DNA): TGCAGTGCTAGTGGGAGTATCCTGCCCTACGAGCAGTACTTC.

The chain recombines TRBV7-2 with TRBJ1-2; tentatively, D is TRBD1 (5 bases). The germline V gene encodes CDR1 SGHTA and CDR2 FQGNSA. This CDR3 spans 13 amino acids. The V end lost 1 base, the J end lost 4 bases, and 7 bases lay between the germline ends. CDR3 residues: CASSLGQGYGYTF. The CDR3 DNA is TGTGCCAGCAGCTTAGGCCAGGGCTATGGCTACACCTTC.

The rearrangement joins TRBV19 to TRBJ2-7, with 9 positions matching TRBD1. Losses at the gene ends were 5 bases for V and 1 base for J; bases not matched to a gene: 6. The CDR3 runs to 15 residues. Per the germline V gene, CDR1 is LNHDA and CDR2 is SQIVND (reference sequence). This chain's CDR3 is CASSSQGALSYEQYF. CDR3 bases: TGTGCCAGTAGTTCACAGGGGGCACTTTCCTACGAGCAGTACTTC.